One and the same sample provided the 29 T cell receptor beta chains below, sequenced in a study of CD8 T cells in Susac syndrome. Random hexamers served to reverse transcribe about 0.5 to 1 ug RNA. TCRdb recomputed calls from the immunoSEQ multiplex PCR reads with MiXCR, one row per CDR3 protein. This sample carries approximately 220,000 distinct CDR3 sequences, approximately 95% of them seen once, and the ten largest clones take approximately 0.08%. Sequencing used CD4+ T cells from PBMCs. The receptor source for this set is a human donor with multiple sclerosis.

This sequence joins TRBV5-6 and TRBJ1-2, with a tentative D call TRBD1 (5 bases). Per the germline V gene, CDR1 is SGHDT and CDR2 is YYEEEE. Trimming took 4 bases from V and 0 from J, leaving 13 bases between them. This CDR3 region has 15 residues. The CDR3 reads CASSPPLGANYGYTF. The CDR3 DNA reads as TGTGCCAGCAGCCCCCCATTAGGGGCTAACTATGGCTACACCTTC. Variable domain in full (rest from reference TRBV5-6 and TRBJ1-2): DAGVTQSPTHLIKTRGQQVTLRCSPKSGHDTVSWYQQALGQGPQFIFQYYEEEERQRGNFPDRFSGHQFPNYSSELNVNALLLGDSALYLCASSPPLGANYGYTFGSGTRLTVV.

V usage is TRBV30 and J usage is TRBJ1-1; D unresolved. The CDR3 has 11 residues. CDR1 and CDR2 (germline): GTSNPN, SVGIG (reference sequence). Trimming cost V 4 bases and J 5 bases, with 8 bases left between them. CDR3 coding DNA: TGTGCCTGGACTATATTAACTGAAGCTTTCTTT. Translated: CAWTILTEAFF.

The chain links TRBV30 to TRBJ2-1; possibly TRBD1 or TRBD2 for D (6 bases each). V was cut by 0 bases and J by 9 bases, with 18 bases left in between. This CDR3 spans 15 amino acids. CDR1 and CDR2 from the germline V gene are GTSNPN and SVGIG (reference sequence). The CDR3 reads CAWSVRRGAVSEQFF. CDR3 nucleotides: TGTGCCTGGAGTGTTCGGAGGGGGGCCGTAAGTGAGCAGTTCTTC.

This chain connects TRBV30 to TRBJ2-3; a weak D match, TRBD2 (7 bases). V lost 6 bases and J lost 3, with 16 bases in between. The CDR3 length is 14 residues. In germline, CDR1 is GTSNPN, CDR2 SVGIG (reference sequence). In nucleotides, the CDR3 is TGTGCCTGCCGGGGGGCCTCGTCGACAGATACGCAGTATTTT. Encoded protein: CACRGASSTDTQYF.

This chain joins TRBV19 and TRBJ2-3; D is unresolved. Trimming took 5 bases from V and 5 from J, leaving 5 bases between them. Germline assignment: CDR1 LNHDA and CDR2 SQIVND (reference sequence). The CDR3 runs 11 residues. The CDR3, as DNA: TGTGCCAGTAGTTCAATAGATACGCAGTATTTT. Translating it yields CASSSIDTQYF. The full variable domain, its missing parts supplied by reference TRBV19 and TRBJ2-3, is DGGITQSPKYLFRKEGQNVTLSCEQNLNHDAMYWYRQDPGQGLRLIYYSQIVNDFQKGDIAEGYSVSREKKESFPLTVTSAQKNPTAFYLCASSSIDTQYFGPGTRLTVL.

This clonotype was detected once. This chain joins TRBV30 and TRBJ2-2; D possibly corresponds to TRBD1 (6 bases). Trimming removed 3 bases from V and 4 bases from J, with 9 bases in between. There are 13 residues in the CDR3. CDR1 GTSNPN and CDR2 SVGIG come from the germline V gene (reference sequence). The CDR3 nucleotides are TGTGCCTGGAGGGACAGCTTCACCGGGGAGCTGTTTTTT. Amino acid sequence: CAWRDSFTGELFF.

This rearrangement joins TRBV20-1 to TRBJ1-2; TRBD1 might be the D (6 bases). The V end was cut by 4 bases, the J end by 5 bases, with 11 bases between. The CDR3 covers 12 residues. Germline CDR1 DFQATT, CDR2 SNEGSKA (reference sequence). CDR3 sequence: CSATGAGYGYTF. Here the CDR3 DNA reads TGCAGTGCTACGGGGGCTGGGTATGGCTACACCTTC.

The CDR3 region is CASSENPGAGSQHF. CDR3 DNA: TGTGCCAGCAGCGAAAACCCCGGGGCCGGGTCCCAGCATTTT. The gene calls are TRBV3-1 and TRBJ1-5, with D tentatively TRBD1 (5 bases). This CDR3 has 14 residues. CDR1 is LGHDT, CDR2 YNNKEL, per germline (reference sequence). V lost 5 bases and J 11 bases, leaving 19 bases between the germline ends.

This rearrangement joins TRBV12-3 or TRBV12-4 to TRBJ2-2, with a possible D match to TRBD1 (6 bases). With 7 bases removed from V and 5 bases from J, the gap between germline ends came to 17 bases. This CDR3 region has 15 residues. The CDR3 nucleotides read TGTGCCAGCACGCCCCGAGGACAGATAACCGGGGAGCTGTTTTTT. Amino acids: CASTPRGQITGELFF.

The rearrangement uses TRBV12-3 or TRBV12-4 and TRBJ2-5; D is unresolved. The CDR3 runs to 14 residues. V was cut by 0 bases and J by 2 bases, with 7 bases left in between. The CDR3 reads CASSLAPGQETQYF. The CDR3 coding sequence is TGTGCCAGCAGTTTAGCTCCAGGTCAAGAGACCCAGTACTTC.

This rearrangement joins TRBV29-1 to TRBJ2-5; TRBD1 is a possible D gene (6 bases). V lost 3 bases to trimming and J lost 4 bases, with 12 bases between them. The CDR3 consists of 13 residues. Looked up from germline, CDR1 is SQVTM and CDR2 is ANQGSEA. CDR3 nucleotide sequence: TGCAGCGTTGAGGGCTGGGGGCCAGAGACCCAGTACTTC. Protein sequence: CSVEGWGPETQYF.

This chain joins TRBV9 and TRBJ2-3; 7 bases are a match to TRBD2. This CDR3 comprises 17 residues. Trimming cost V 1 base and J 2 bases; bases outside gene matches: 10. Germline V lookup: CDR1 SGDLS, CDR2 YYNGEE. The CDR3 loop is CASSVSGTGGITDTQYF. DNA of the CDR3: TGTGCCAGCAGCGTATCCGGTACCGGGGGGATCACAGATACGCAGTATTTT.

CDR3 DNA sequence: TGTGCCAGCAGCCAGTCTGTCGCCGTACAAGAGACCCAGTACTTC. It is translated as CASSQSVAVQETQYF. The V and J genes are TRBV3-1 and TRBJ2-5; D is ambiguous. The germline V gene has CDR1 LGHDT and CDR2 YNNKEL (reference sequence). Trimming stripped 3 bases from V and 2 bases from J, with 13 bases between. This CDR3 spans 15 amino acids.

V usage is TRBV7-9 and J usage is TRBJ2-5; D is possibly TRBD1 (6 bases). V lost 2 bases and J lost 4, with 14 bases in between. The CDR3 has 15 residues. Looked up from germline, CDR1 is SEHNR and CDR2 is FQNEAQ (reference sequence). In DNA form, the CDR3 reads TGTGCCAGCAGCTTATTACAGGGACGCAGAGAGACCCAGTACTTC. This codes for CASSLLQGRRETQYF.

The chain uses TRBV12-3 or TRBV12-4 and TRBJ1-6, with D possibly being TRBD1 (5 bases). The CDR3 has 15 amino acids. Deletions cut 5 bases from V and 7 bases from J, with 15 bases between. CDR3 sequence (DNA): TGTGCCAGCAGTCCCGGGGGAGGGATCAATTCACCCCTCCACTTT. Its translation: CASSPGGGINSPLHF.

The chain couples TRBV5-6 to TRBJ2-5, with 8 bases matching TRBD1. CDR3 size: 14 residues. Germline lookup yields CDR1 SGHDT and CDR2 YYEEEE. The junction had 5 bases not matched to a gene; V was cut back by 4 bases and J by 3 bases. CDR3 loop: CASSKTGVEETQYF. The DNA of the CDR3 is TGTGCCAGCAGCAAGACAGGGGTTGAAGAGACCCAGTACTTC.

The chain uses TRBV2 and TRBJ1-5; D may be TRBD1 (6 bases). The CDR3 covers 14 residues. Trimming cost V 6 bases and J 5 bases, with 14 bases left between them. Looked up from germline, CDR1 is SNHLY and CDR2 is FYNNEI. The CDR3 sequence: CASREGVVHQPQHF. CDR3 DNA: TGTGCCAGCAGGGAGGGGGTGGTACATCAGCCCCAGCATTTT.

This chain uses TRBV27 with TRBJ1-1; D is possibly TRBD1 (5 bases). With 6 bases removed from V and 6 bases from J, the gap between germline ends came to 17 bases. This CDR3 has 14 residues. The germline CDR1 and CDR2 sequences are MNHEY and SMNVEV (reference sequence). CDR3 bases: TGTGCCAGCAGCTTAATGGGGGTACCCTCTGAAGCTTTCTTT. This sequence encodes CASSLMGVPSEAFF.

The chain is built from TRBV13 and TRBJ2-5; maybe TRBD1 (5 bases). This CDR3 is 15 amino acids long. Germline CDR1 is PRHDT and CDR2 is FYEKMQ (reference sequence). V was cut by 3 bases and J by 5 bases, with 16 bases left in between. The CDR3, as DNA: TGTGCCAGCAGCTTCCAGGGCTACCTAGGGGAGACCCAGTACTTC. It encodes CASSFQGYLGETQYF.

CDR3 region: CASSIQGYDGYTF. The CDR3 region has the DNA TGCGCCAGCAGCATACAGGGTTACGATGGCTACACCTTC. This chain connects TRBV5-1 to TRBJ1-2, with D possibly being TRBD1 (6 bases). V was shortened by 4 bases and J by 6 bases, with 13 bases between the two germline ends. The CDR3 spans 13 residues. Germline-derived CDR1 and CDR2 are SGHRS and YFSETQ.

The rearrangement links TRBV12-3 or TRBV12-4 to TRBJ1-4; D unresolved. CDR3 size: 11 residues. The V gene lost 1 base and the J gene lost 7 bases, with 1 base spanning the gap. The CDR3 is CASSLGEKLFF. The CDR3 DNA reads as TGTGCCAGCAGTTTAGGTGAAAAACTGTTTTTT.

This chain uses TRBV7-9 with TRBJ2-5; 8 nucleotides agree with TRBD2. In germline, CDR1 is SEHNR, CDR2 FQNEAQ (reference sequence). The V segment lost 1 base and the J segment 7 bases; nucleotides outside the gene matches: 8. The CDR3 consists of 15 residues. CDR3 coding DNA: TGTGCCAGCAGCTTAGGACGGGGGGGCCTCGGGACCCAGTACTTC. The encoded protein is CASSLGRGGLGTQYF.

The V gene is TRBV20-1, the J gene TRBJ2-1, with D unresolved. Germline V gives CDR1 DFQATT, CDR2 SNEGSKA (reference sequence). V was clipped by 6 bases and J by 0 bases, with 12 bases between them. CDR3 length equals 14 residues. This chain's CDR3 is CSAVARSSYNEQFF. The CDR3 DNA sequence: TGCAGTGCGGTCGCGAGGAGCTCCTACAATGAGCAGTTCTTC.

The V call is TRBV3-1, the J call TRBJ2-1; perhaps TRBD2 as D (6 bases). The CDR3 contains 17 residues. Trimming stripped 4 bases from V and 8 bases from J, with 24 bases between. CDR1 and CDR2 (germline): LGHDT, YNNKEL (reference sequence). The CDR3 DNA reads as TGTGCCAGCAGCCTCTATGTTCGGACTAAGTCAACTGATGAGCAGTTCTTC. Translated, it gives CASSLYVRTKSTDEQFF.

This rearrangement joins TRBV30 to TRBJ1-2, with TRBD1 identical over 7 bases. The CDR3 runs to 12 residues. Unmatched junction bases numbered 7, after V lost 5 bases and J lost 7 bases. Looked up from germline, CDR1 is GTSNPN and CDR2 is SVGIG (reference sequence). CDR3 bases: TGTGCCTGGTCCAGGGACAGTGGTGGCTACACCTTC. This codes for CAWSRDSGGYTF.

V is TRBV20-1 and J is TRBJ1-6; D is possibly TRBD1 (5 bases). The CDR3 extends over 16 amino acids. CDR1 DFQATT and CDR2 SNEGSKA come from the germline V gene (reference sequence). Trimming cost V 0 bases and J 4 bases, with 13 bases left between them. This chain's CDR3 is CSARDGGREYNSPLHF. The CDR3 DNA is TGCAGTGCTAGAGATGGGGGACGGGAGTATAATTCACCCCTCCACTTT.

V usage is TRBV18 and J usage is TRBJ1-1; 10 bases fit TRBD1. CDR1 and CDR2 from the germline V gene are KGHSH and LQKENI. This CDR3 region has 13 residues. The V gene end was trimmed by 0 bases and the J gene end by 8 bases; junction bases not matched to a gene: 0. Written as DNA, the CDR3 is TGTGCCAGCTCACCACCGGGACAGGGGGAAGCTTTCTTT. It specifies CASSPPGQGEAFF.

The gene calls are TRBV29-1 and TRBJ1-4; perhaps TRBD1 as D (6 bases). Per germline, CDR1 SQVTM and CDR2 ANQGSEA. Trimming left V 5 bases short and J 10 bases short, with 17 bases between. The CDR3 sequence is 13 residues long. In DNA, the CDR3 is TGCAGCGTTCGAACGACCTTACAGGGAAAACTGTTTTTT. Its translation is CSVRTTLQGKLFF.

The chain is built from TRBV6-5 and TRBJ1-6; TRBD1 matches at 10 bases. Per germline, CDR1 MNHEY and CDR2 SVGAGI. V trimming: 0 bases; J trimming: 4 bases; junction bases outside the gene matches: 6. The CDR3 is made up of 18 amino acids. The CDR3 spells CASSYSMTGGTYNSPLHF. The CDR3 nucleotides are TGTGCCAGCAGTTACTCGATGACAGGGGGCACGTATAATTCACCCCTCCACTTT.